This entry is about one TCR beta chain. There are 15 residues in the CDR3. From germline, CDR1 is SGHTA and CDR2 FQGNSA. With 4 bases clipped from V and 3 bases from J, the junction kept 8 bases outside the gene matches. The sample belongs to a study of T-cell memory formation after mild COVID-19. As for the study in general: Across donors, TCR clusters were largely donor specific.

Employing constant-segment primers, 5'RACE generated TCR alpha and TCR beta cDNA libraries bearing sample barcodes and UMIs. TCRdb analysed the 5' RACE reads with MiXCR anew, one entry per CDR3 protein. The data contain under 300,000 distinct CDR3 sequences, about a sixth of them singletons. The specimen sequenced was PBMCs or a T cell subset sorted from them (not recorded which). The rearrangement joins TRBV7-2 to TRBJ1-2; 7 bases match TRBD1. This receptor was taken from a man younger than 35 who had mild COVID-19 (a few samples of this study predate the infection). Cell type and time point are not known. This CDR3 is CASSYFGQVDYGYTF. In nucleotides, the CDR3 is TGTGCCAGCAGCTACTTTGGACAGGTAGACTATGGCTACACCTTC.